These 17 T cell receptor beta chains were all obtained from the same sample, sequenced in a study of T cells in women clearing cervical HPV infection. The table came from immunoSEQ multiplex PCR; TCRdb's copy has only in-frame clones and leaves some out. The sample data list 30,000 to 45,000 clones. Specimen: blood buffy coat. The receptor source for this set is a woman aged 18-69 years with a cervical HPV16 infection that either progressed to CIN3+ or cleared (not recorded which).

About this clone itself: The CDR3 extends 3 residues past the end of the read, so its final part is completed from the germline J gene. This chain links TRBV2 with TRBJ2-5; maybe TRBD2 (7 bases). Germline assignment: CDR1 SNHLY and CDR2 FYNNEI. The CDR3 covers 15 residues. V was cut by 4 bases and J by 7 bases, with 19 bases left in between. CDR3 DNA (partial): TGTGCCAGCAGTGGGCCGTCGGGGGGCGCAGGGACC. It yields the protein CASSGPSGGAGT. The complete CDR3 sequence is CASSGPSGGAGTQYF.

Notes on this clone: The read comes to an end 3 residues before the CDR3 does, leaving the germline J gene to fill in the end. The chain is built from TRBV18 and TRBJ1-2, with D perhaps matching TRBD1 (5 bases). This CDR3 spans 15 amino acids. Germline-derived CDR1 and CDR2 are KGHSH and LQKENI. V lost 2 bases, J lost 2 bases, and 12 bases lay in between. The part of the CDR3 DNA that was read is TGTGCCAGCTCACCAGGACGGGGGTCCAACTATGGC. Its protein product is CASSPGRGSNYG. The whole CDR3 protein is CASSPGRGSNYGYTF.

As to this clone: The read gets to within 3 residues of the CDR3 end, and the germline J gene fills in the rest. J is TRBJ2-5 and V is TRBV19; 13 bases are a match to TRBD2. The CDR3 consists of 17 residues. Trimming removed 5 bases from V and 5 bases from J; junction bases left unmatched: 11. From germline, CDR1 is LNHDA and CDR2 SQIVND (reference sequence). CDR3 in amino acids: CASSGGRTSGSRETQYF. CDR3 DNA, as far as it was read: TGTGCCAGTAGTGGGGGAAGGACTAGCGGGAGTCGGGAGACC.

CDR3 DNA, as far as it was read: TGTGCCAGCAGTGGGGGCGGGGGAGGATGGAACTATGGC. Encoded protein: CASSGGGGGWNYG. The CDR3, in full, reads CASSGGGGGWNYGYTF. The chain joins TRBV2 to TRBJ1-2; possibly TRBD1 for D (5 bases). The missing CDR3 end, 3 residues past where the read stops, is filled in from the germline J gene. There are 16 residues in the CDR3. Germline assignment: CDR1 SNHLY and CDR2 FYNNEI. Trimming shortened V by 4 bases and J by 2 bases, and 17 bases separated the two germline ends.

Notes on this clone: The CDR3 end falls 3 residues outside the read, so it is completed with the germline J gene. The V call is TRBV6-1, the J call TRBJ1-5; 7 nucleotides match TRBD1. The CDR3 contains 15 residues. The J segment lost 7 bases and the V segment lost 4 bases, leaving 10 bases of the junction unmatched. Germline V gene data show CDR1 as MNHNS and CDR2 as SASEGT. CDR3 sequence reads: CASSGQGGVLQPQHF. The DNA read from the CDR3 is TGTGCCAGCAGTGGACAGGGCGGCGTATTGCAGCCC.

On this clone itself: The read halts 3 residues ahead of the CDR3 end, with the missing end drawn from the germline J gene. The chain has TRBV6-2 or TRBV6-3 and TRBJ2-1, with D perhaps matching TRBD2 (7 bases). Germline V gives CDR1 MNHEY, CDR2 SVGEGT. Trimming stripped 5 bases from V and 2 bases from J, with 13 bases between. This CDR3 is 15 amino acids long. CDR3 in amino acids: CASSPGGPTYNEQFF. Incomplete CDR3 DNA: TGTGCCAGCAGTCCCGGGGGGCCGACCTACAATGAG.

Turning to this clone: The read is 3 residues too short to cover the CDR3 end, so that end is filled in from the germline J gene. The chain has TRBV6-2 or TRBV6-3 and TRBJ2-7; a weak D match, TRBD1 (6 bases). The CDR3 is 17 amino acids. Trimming took 4 bases from V and 2 from J, leaving 21 bases between them. Germline CDR1 reads MNHEY; CDR2 reads SVGEGT. This chain's CDR3 is CASSSIALQGNTYEQYF. The CDR3 bases that were read are TGTGCCAGCAGTTCCATAGCATTGCAGGGGAATACCTACGAG.

Turning to this clone: The junction does not match germline at one end; this may be a read error. The sequence runs out 3 residues before the end of the CDR3; the remainder is reconstructed from the germline J gene. V gene TRBV4-2 combines with J gene TRBJ2-2; possibly TRBD2 for D (6 bases). Germline V gene lookup returns CDR1 LGHNA and CDR2 YNFKEQ. This CDR3 spans 15 amino acids. The CDR3 here is CASSQGTPFSGELFF. Partial CDR3 DNA: TGCGCCAGCAGCCAAGGGACTCCATTTAGCGGGGAG.

To note about this clone: The sequence runs out 3 residues before the end of the CDR3; the remainder is reconstructed from the germline J gene. This same CDR3 is encoded by further DNA sequences in the sample. This sequence joins TRBV18 and TRBJ2-1; 11 bases agree with TRBD2. The CDR3 has 17 residues. J was trimmed by 3 bases and V by 3 bases; bases with no gene match: 7. CDR1 is KGHSH, CDR2 LQKENI, per germline. CDR3 residues: CASSPAIAGGGYNEQFF. CDR3 bases read: TGTGCCAGCTCACCTGCGATAGCGGGGGGGGGCTACAATGAG.

As concerns this clone: The read comes to an end 3 residues before the CDR3 does, leaving the germline J gene to fill in the end. The J gene is TRBJ1-2, the V gene TRBV20-1; D might be TRBD1 (5 bases). Per the germline V gene, CDR1 is DFQATT and CDR2 is SNEGSKA (reference sequence). The CDR3 sequence is 12 residues long. The V end lost 7 bases, the J end lost 5 bases, and 14 bases lay between the germline ends. Partial CDR3 DNA: TGCAGTGGGAAGACAGACACTTATGGC. Translating gives CSGKTDTYG. In full, the CDR3 is CSGKTDTYGYTF.

Turning to this clone: The read finishes 3 residues shy of the CDR3 end, and the germline J gene is used to complete it. The V and J genes are TRBV13 and TRBJ1-2; D unresolved. V was cut by 4 bases and J by 7 bases, with 7 bases left in between. CDR1 is PRHDT, CDR2 FYEKMQ, per germline (reference sequence). The CDR3 covers 11 residues. The sequenced CDR3 bases are TGTGCCAGCAGCTCCCAGTTTGGC. Protein product: CASSSQFG. The full CDR3 sequence reads CASSSQFGYTF. The full variable domain, completed using reference TRBV13 and TRBJ1-2, is AAGVIQSPRHLIKEKRETATLKCYPIPRHDTVYWYQQGPGQDPQFLISFYEKMQSDKGSIPDRFSAQQFSDYHSELNMSSLELGDSALYFCASSSQFGYTFGSGTRLTVV.

On this clone: The read ends 3 residues early relative to the CDR3; the germline J gene fills the gap. The gene calls are TRBV6-4 and TRBJ2-1; 9 positions agree with TRBD2. V dropped 6 bases and J dropped 8; count of bases not matched to a gene: 14. Germline-derived CDR1 and CDR2 are MRHNA and SNTAGT. The CDR3 runs 16 residues. The covered CDR3 bases are TGTGCCAGCAGCGCTCGCGGGGGGGGCGGTTTCGATGAG. It encodes CASSARGGGGFDE. The CDR3 in its entirety is CASSARGGGGFDEQFF.

In the case of this clone: Read data end 3 residues before the CDR3 end; the end is taken from the germline J gene. The chain links TRBV9 to TRBJ1-1, with D perhaps matching TRBD1 (6 bases). Trimming stripped 4 bases from V and 1 base from J, with 14 bases between. This CDR3 region has 15 residues. Germline V gene sequence: CDR1 SGDLS, CDR2 YYNGEE. CDR3 loop: CASSFRTDTNTEAFF. The CDR3 DNA, read in part, is TGTGCCAGCAGCTTTCGGACAGATACGAACACTGAA.

A note on this clone: The CDR3 extends 3 residues past the end of the read, so its final part is completed from the germline J gene. This chain joins TRBV5-1 and TRBJ1-1; D is possibly TRBD1 (6 bases). The CDR3 consists of 13 residues. Germline loops: CDR1 SGHRS, CDR2 YFSETQ. V lost 4 bases to trimming and J lost 3 bases, with 10 bases between them. CDR3 amino acids: CASSLRQDTEAFF. Partial CDR3 DNA: TGCGCCAGCAGCCTACGACAGGACACTGAA.

Regarding this clone: The DNA ends 3 residues before the CDR3 does, and the rest of the CDR3 is filled in from the germline J gene. This chain uses TRBV5-1 with TRBJ2-1, with D tentatively TRBD1 or TRBD2 (5 bases each). This CDR3 is 14 amino acids long. Trimming shortened V by 0 bases and J by 5 bases, and 9 bases separated the two germline ends. The germline V gene has CDR1 SGHRS and CDR2 YFSETQ. CDR3 amino acids: CASSLDRRNNEQFF. The part of the CDR3 DNA that was read is TGCGCCAGCAGCTTGGACAGGAGGAACAATGAG.

A note on this clone: The read finishes 3 residues shy of the CDR3 end, and the germline J gene is used to complete it. The chain employs TRBV6-2 or TRBV6-3 and TRBJ2-1; D is possibly TRBD2 (6 bases). Germline V gene sequence: CDR1 MNHEY, CDR2 SVGEGT. The germline V and J ends were trimmed by 6 bases and 2 bases, with 14 bases remaining between them. The CDR3 extends over 15 amino acids. The CDR3 protein is CASSPRDSTYNEQFF. The sequenced CDR3 bases are TGTGCCAGCAGCCCACGGGACTCTACCTACAATGAG.

On this clone: The read halts 3 residues ahead of the CDR3 end, with the missing end drawn from the germline J gene. The chain links TRBV7-2 to TRBJ2-3, with D possibly matching TRBD2 (6 bases). The V end lost 3 bases, the J end lost 5 bases, and 15 bases lay between the germline ends. The CDR3 runs to 15 residues. Germline CDR1 reads SGHTA; CDR2 reads FQGNSA. CDR3 DNA, as far as it was read: TGTGCCAGCAGCTTCCGGGGCGGGGCGGTAGATACG. Encoded protein: CASSFRGGAVDT. The entire CDR3 reads CASSFRGGAVDTQYF.